The 12 T cell receptor beta chains below were found in one sample sequenced in a study of blood T cell repertoires in COVID-19. Method: immunoSEQ multiplex PCR; TCRdb's copy keeps in-frame clones and lacks some. The data show about 220,000 clones, less than 85% seen once. The specimen sequenced was peripheral blood. These receptors were taken from a woman in her 70s with acute or convalescent COVID-19.

The V gene is TRBV7-3, the J gene TRBJ2-5, with unresolved D. The CDR3 runs 14 residues. Germline CDR1 reads SGHTA; CDR2 reads FQGTGA. The V gene lost 4 bases and the J gene lost 4 bases, with 13 bases spanning the gap. CDR3 DNA sequence: TGTGCCAGCAGCTCCGGATCGACTCCAGAGACCCAGTACTTC. It specifies CASSSGSTPETQYF.

V is TRBV24-1 and J is TRBJ1-5; no clear D. V was trimmed by 2 bases and J by 3 bases, leaving 7 bases between them. The CDR3 is 14 amino acids. In germline, CDR1 is KGHDR, CDR2 SFDVKD. Here the CDR3 reads CATSDSHPNQPQHF. The CDR3 DNA is TGTGCCACCAGTGATTCACACCCCAATCAGCCCCAGCATTTT.

The chain recombines TRBV24-1 with TRBJ1-3; possible D gene TRBD1, 5 bases. CDR1 KGHDR and CDR2 SFDVKD come from the germline V gene. This CDR3 has 13 residues. V was cut by 4 bases and J by 8 bases, with 11 bases left in between. The CDR3 reads CATSEGPVDTIYF. CDR3 sequence (DNA): TGTGCCACCAGTGAGGGGCCCGTTGACACCATATATTTT.

About this clone: Since a much larger clone is just one base distant, this may be a read error. The V call is TRBV7-9, the J call TRBJ2-7, with a possible D match to TRBD1 (6 bases). Germline V gene sequence: CDR1 SEHNR, CDR2 FQNEAQ (reference sequence). V was pared by 5 bases and J by 3 bases, with 8 bases between. CDR3 size: 12 residues. In DNA form, the CDR3 reads TGTGCCAGCAGCCTACAGGGCTACGAGCAGTACTTC. This codes for CASSLQGYEQYF.

This clone was seen more than once but under ten times. This chain connects TRBV6-2 or TRBV6-3 to TRBJ2-1; 9 nucleotides match TRBD1. In germline, CDR1 is MNHEY, CDR2 SVGEGT. The CDR3 is 14 residues long. The V segment lost 6 bases and the J segment 5 bases; nucleotides outside the gene matches: 5. CDR3 protein: CASSPGDRDNEQFF. The CDR3 bases are TGTGCCAGCAGCCCAGGGGACAGGGACAATGAGCAGTTCTTC.

The chain couples TRBV15 to TRBJ2-4; possible D gene TRBD1, 5 bases. V lost 0 bases, J lost 7 bases, and 16 bases lay in between. This CDR3 spans 16 amino acids. Germline V gives CDR1 LNHNV, CDR2 YYDKDF (reference sequence). The CDR3 DNA follows: TGTGCCACCAGCAGAGACATGCTAGGGGTCGGCAACATTCAGTACTTC. Translating it yields CATSRDMLGVGNIQYF. Full variable domain (missing parts from reference TRBV15 and TRBJ2-4): DAMVIQNPRYQVTQFGKPVTLSCSQTLNHNVMYWYQQKSSQAPKLLFHYYDKDFNNEADTPDNFQSRRPNTSFCFLDIRSPGLGDTAMYLCATSRDMLGVGNIQYFGAGTRLSVL.

The V gene is TRBV6-5, the J gene TRBJ1-1, with D tentatively TRBD1 (5 bases). The germline gives CDR1 MNHEY, CDR2 SVGAGI. V lost 8 bases and J 8 bases, leaving 18 bases between the germline ends. The CDR3 contains 13 residues. The DNA for the CDR3 is TGTGCCAGCGTGGGGAGGGGACGGTTAGAAGCTTTCTTT. The encoded protein is CASVGRGRLEAFF.

This clone was detected a few times. In nucleotides, the CDR3 is TGTGCCAGCAGTTTACTTCGGGGAGACGGCTACACCTTC. This translates into CASSLLRGDGYTF. The rearrangement uses TRBV27 and TRBJ1-2; D ambiguous. With 2 bases removed from V and 8 bases from J, the gap between germline ends came to 12 bases. The CDR3 covers 13 residues. Looked up from germline, CDR1 is MNHEY and CDR2 is SMNVEV (reference sequence).

The rearrangement uses TRBV6-2 or TRBV6-3 and TRBJ2-7, with D tentatively TRBD2 (7 bases). The CDR3 runs to 19 residues. Looked up from germline, CDR1 is MNHEY and CDR2 is SVGEGT. V lost 4 bases and J 5 bases, leaving 30 bases between the germline ends. The CDR3 coding sequence is TGTGCCAGCAGTTTCCAACTAGCGACAGAAGGGGGGCTTACGGACGAGCAGTACTTC. It codes for CASSFQLATEGGLTDEQYF.

The chain is built from TRBV7-2 and TRBJ2-7; 14 positions agree with TRBD2. The germline gives CDR1 SGHTA, CDR2 FQGNSA. This CDR3 has 19 amino acids. The junction had 18 bases not matched to a gene; V was cut back by 5 bases and J by 6 bases. The CDR3: CASSRNPGLAGALGLEQYF. As DNA, the CDR3 is TGTGCCAGCAGCCGCAACCCGGGACTAGCGGGGGCGCTTGGGCTCGAGCAGTACTTC.

V is TRBV7-2 and J is TRBJ2-1; 9 bases line up with TRBD2. CDR1 SGHTA and CDR2 FQGNSA come from the germline V gene. The ends lost 5 bases at V and 9 bases at J; junction bases unmatched: 8. The CDR3 is 14 residues long. The CDR3 loop is CASSQRGAGPEQFF. In DNA, the CDR3 is TGTGCCAGCAGCCAGCGGGGGGCCGGTCCTGAGCAGTTCTTC.

This clone was counted between two and nine times. The chain couples TRBV19 to TRBJ2-2, with 7 bases fitting TRBD2. Germline-derived CDR1 and CDR2 are LNHDA and SQIVND (reference sequence). This CDR3 spans 15 amino acids. The V segment lost 6 bases and the J segment 2 bases; nucleotides outside the gene matches: 6. CDR3 loop: CASSRDYLNTGELFF. For the CDR3, the DNA is TGTGCCAGTAGCCGGGACTACCTAAACACCGGGGAGCTGTTTTTT.